The TCR beta chain under discussion was sequenced for a study of lymphopenia after photon versus proton radiotherapy. About this clone itself: Its target is unknown.

Broader study findings: After the lymphocyte nadir, photon-treated repertoires showed oligoclonal expansion, especially of CD8+ Temra cells.

Assay used: immunoSEQ multiplex PCR; TCRdb lists only in-frame clones, some missing. The repertoire holds about 27,000 clones, with approximately 88% as singletons. V dropped 6 bases and J dropped 4; count of bases not matched to a gene: 7. The CDR3 runs 15 residues. CDR1 is SGDLS and CDR2 is YYNGEE in the germline V gene. The J gene is TRBJ2-2, the V gene TRBV9; 9 bases line up with TRBD2. The clonotype was recovered from a man aged 45-65 years with gastric cancer. Material: peripheral blood, obtained from a patient treated with photon-based radiotherapy. Here the CDR3 reads CASTKRGVGTGELFF. In DNA, the CDR3 is TGTGCCAGCACCAAGCGGGGGGTCGGCACCGGGGAGCTGTTTTTT.